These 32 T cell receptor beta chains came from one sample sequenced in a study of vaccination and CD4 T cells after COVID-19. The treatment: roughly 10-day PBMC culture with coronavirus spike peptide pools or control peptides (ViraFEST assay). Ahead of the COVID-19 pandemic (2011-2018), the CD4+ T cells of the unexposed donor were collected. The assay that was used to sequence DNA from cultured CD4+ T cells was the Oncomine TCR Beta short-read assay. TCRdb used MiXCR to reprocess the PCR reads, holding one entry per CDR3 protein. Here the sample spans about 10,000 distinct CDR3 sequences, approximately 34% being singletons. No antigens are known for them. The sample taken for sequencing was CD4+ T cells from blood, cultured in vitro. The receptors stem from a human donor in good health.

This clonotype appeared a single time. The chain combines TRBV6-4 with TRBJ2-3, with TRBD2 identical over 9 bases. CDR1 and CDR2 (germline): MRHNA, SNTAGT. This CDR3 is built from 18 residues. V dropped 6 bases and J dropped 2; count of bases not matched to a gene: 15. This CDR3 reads CASSPLGAAGGLTDTQYF. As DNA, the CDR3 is TGTGCCAGCAGCCCCCTCGGAGCAGCGGGGGGCCTCACAGATACGCAGTATTTT.

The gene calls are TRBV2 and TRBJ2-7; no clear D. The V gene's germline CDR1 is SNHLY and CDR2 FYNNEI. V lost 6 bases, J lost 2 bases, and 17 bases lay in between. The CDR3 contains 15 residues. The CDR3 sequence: CASSPDKTYTYEQYF. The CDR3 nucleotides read TGTGCCAGCAGCCCCGATAAGACTTATACCTACGAGCAGTACTTC.

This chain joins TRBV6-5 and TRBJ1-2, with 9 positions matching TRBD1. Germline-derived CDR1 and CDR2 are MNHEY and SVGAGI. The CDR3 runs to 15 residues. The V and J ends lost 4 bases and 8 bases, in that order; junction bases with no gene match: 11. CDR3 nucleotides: TGTGCCAGCAGTTTAAACTTACAGGGGGCGGAAGGCTACACCTTC. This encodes CASSLNLQGAEGYTF.

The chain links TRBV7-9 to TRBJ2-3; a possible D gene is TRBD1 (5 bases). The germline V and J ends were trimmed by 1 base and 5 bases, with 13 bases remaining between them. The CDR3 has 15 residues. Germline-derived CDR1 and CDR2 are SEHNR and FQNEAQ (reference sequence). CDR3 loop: CASSLGRVYRDTQYF. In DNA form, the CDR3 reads TGTGCCAGCAGCTTAGGCAGGGTATATCGAGATACGCAGTATTTT.

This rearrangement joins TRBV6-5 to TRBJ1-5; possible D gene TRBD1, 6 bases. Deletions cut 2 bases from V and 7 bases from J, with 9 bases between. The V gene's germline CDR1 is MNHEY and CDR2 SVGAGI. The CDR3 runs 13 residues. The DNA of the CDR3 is TGTGCCAGCAGTTACCTGACAGGACAGCCCCAGCATTTT. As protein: CASSYLTGQPQHF.

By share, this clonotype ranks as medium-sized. The CDR3 DNA reads as TGTGCCACCAAAGGAGAAGGGGTCTACTATGGCTACACCTTC. It translates to CATKGEGVYYGYTF. The chain links TRBV15 to TRBJ1-2; TRBD1 is a possible D gene (5 bases). The CDR3 loop spans 14 amino acids. V lost 7 bases and J 3 bases, leaving 15 bases between the germline ends. The germline gives CDR1 LNHNV, CDR2 YYDKDF (reference sequence).

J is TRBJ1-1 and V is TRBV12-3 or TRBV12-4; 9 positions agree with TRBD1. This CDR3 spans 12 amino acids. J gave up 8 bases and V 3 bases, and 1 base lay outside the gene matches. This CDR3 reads CASSFGTGEAFF. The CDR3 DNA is TGTGCCAGCAGTTTTGGGACAGGGGAAGCTTTCTTT.

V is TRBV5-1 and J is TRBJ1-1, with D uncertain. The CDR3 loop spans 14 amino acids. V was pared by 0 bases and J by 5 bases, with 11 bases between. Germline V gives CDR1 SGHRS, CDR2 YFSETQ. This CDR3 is CASSLAVGITEAFF. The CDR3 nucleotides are TGCGCCAGCAGCTTGGCCGTGGGAATTACTGAAGCTTTCTTT.

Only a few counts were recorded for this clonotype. This CDR3 is CASFLMASGEETQYF. The CDR3 nucleotides are TGTGCCAGCTTTTTGATGGCTTCAGGGGAAGAGACCCAGTACTTC. The chain is built from TRBV5-4 and TRBJ2-5; tentative D call: TRBD1 (6 bases). The CDR3 is 15 residues long. Germline V gene data show CDR1 as SGHNT and CDR2 as YYREEE (reference sequence). V lost 7 bases to trimming and J lost 3 bases, with 19 bases between them.

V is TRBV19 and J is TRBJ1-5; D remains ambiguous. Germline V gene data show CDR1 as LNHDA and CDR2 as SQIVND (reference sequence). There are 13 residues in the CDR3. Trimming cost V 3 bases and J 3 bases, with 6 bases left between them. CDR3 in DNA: TGTGCCAGTAGTATCCAGTCCAATCAGCCCCAGCATTTT. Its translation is CASSIQSNQPQHF.

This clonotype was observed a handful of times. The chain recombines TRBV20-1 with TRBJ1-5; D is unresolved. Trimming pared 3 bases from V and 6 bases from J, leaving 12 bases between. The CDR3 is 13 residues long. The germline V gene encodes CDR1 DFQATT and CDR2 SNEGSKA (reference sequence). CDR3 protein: CSARAAGSQPQHF. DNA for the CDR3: TGCAGTGCTAGGGCCGCCGGGAGTCAGCCCCAGCATTTT.

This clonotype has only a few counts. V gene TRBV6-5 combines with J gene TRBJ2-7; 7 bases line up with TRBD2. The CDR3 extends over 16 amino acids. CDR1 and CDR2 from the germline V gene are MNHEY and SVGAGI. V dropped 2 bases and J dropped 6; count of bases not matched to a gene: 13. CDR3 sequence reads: CASSYTGGLGTGEQYF. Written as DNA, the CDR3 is TGTGCCAGCAGTTACACGGGGGGACTTGGGACGGGCGAGCAGTACTTC.

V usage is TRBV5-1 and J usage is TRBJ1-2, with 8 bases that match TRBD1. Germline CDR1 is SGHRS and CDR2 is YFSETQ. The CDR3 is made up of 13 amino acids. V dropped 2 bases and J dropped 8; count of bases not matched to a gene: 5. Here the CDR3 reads CASSLGQGQGYTF. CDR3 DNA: TGCGCCAGCAGCTTAGGACAGGGTCAGGGCTACACCTTC.

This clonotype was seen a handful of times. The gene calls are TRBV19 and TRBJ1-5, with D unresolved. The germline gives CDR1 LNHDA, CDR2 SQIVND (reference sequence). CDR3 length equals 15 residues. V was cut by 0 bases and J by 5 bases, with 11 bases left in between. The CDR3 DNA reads TGTGCCAGTAGTATAGATCGGGCGGGAGATCAGCCCCAGCATTTT. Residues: CASSIDRAGDQPQHF.

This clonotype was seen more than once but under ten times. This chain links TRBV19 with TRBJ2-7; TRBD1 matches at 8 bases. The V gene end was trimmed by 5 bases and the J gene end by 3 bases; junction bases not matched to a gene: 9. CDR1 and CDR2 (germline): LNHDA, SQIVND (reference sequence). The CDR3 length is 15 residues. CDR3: CASSPDAGQGYEQYF. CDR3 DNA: TGTGCCAGTAGTCCAGACGCAGGACAGGGCTACGAGCAGTACTTC.

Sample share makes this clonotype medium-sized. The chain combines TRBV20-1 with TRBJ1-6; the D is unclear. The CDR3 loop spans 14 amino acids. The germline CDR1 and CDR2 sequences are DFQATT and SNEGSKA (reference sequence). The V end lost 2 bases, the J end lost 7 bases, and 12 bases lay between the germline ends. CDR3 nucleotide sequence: TGCAGTGCTAGATTTCCGGACCTAAATTCACCCCTCCACTTT. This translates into CSARFPDLNSPLHF.

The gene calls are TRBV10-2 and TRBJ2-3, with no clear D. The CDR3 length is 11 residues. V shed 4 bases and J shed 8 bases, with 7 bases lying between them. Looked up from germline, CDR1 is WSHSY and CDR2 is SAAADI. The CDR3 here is CASSADLTQYF. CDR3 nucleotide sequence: TGCGCCAGCAGTGCTGATCTTACGCAGTATTTT.

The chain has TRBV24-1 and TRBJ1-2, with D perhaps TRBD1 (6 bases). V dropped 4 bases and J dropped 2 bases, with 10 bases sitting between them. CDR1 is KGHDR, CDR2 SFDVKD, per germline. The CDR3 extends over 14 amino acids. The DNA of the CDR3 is TGTGCCACCAGTGACCTTGACAGGAACTATGGCTACACCTTC. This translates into CATSDLDRNYGYTF.

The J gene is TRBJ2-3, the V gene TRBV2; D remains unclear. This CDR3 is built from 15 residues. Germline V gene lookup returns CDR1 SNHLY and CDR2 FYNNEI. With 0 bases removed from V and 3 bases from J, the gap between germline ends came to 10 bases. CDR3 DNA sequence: TGTGCCAGCAGTGAAGCGCTTGGACGGACAGATACGCAGTATTTT. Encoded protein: CASSEALGRTDTQYF.

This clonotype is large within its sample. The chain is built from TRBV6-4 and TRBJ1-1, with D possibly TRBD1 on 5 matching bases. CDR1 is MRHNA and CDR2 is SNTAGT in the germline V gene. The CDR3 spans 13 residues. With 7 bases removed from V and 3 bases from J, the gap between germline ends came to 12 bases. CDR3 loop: CASKNRLDTEAFF. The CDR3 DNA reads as TGTGCCAGCAAGAACAGGTTAGACACTGAAGCTTTCTTT.

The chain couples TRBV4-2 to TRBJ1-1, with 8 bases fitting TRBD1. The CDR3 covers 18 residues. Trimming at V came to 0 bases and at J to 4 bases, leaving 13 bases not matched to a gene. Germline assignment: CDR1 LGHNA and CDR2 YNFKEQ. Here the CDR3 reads CASSQEGTGAGFSTEAFF. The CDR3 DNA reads TGTGCCAGCAGCCAAGAAGGGACAGGAGCAGGATTTAGCACTGAAGCTTTCTTT.

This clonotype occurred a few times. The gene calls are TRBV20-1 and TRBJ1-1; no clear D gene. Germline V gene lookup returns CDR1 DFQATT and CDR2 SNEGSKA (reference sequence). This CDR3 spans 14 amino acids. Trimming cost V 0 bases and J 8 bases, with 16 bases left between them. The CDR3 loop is CSARDSGPNSEAFF. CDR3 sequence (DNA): TGCAGTGCTAGAGATAGTGGCCCCAACAGCGAAGCTTTCTTT.

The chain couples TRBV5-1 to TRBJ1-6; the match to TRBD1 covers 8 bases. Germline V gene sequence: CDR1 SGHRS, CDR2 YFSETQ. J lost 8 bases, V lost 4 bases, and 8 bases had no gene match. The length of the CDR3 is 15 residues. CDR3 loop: CASSLKTGADSPLHF. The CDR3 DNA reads TGCGCCAGCAGCCTGAAGACAGGGGCAGATTCACCCCTCCACTTT.

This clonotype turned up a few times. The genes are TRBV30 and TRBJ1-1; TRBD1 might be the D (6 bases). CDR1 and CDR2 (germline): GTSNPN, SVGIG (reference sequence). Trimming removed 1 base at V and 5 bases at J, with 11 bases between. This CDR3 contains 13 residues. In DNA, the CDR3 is TGTGCCTGGAGTGACGAAGGGGGTACTGAAGCTTTCTTT. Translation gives CAWSDEGGTEAFF. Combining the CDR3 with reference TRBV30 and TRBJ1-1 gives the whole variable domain SQTIHQWPATLVQPVGSPLSLECTVEGTSNPNLYWYRQAAGRGLQLLFYSVGIGQISSEVPQNLSASRPQDRQFILSSKKLLLSDSGFYLCAWSDEGGTEAFFGQGTRLTVV.

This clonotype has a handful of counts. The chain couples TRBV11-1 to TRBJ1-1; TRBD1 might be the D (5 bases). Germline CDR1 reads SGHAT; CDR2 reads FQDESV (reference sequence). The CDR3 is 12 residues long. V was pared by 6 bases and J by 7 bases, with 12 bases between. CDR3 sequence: CASSHDSREAFF. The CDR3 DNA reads TGTGCCAGCAGTCACGACAGCCGTGAAGCTTTCTTT.

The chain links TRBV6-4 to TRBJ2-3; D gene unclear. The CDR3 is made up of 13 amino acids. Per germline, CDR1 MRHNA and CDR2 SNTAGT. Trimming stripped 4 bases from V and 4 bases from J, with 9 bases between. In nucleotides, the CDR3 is TGTGCCAGCAGTGCGACCCCCCCAGATACGCAGTATTTT. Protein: CASSATPPDTQYF.

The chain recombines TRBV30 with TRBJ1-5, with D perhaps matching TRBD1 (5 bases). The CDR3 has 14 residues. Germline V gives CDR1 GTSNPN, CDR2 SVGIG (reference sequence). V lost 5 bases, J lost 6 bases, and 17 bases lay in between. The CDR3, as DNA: TGTGCCTGGGATACGACAGTTTCCGTTCAGCCCCAGCATTTT. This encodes CAWDTTVSVQPQHF.

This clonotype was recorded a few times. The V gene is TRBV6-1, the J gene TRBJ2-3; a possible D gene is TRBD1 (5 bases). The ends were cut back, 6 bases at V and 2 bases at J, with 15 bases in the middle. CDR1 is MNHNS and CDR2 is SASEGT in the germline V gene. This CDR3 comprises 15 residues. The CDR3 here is CASRVGQGDTDTQYF. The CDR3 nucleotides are TGTGCCAGCAGGGTAGGGCAGGGCGACACAGATACGCAGTATTTT.

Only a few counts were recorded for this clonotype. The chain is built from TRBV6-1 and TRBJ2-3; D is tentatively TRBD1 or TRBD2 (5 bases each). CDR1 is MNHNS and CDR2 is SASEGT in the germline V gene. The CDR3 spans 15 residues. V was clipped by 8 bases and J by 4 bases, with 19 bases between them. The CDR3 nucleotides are TGTGCCAGCTATGATCCGGGCAGGGACCCAGATACGCAGTATTTT. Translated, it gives CASYDPGRDPDTQYF.

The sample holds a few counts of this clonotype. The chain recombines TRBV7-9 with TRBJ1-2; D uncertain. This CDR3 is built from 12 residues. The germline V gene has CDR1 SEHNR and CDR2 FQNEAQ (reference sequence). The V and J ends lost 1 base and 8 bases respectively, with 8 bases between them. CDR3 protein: CASSLDGTGYTF. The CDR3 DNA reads TGTGCCAGCAGCTTAGACGGTACGGGCTACACCTTC.

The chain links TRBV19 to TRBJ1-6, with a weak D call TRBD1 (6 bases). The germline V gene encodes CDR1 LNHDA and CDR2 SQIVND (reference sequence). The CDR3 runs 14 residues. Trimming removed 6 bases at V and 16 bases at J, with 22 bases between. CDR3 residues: CASRSGTSLWPLHF. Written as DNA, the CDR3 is TGTGCCAGTAGATCCGGGACAAGTCTCTGGCCACTCCACTTT.

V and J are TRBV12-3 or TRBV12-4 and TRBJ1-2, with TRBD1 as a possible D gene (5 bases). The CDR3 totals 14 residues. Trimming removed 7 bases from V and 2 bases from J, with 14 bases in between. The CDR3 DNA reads TGTGCCAGCACCCCAAGGGGCACCAACTATGGCTACACCTTC. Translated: CASTPRGTNYGYTF.